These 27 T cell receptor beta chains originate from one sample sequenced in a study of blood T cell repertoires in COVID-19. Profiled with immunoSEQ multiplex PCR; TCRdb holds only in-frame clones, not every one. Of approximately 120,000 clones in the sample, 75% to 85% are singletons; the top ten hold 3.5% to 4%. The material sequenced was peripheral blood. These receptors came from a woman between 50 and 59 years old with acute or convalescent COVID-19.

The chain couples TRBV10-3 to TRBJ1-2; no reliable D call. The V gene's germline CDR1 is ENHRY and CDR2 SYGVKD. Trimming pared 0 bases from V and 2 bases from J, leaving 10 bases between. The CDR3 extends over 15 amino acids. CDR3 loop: CAISESGSRNYGYTF. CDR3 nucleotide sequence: TGTGCCATCAGTGAGTCGGGCAGTCGAAACTATGGCTACACCTTC.

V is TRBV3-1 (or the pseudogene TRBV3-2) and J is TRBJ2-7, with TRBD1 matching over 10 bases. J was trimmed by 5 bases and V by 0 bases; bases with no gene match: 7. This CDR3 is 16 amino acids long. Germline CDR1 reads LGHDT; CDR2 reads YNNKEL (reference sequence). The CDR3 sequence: CASSQDRGQGVNEQYF. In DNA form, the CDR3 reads TGTGCCAGCAGCCAAGATCGCGGACAGGGGGTCAACGAGCAGTACTTC.

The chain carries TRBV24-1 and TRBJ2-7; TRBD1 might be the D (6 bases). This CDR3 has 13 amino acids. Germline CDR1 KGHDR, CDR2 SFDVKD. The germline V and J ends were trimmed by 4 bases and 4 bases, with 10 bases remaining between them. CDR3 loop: CATSDGQLYEQYF. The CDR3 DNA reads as TGTGCCACCAGTGACGGACAGTTATACGAGCAGTACTTC.

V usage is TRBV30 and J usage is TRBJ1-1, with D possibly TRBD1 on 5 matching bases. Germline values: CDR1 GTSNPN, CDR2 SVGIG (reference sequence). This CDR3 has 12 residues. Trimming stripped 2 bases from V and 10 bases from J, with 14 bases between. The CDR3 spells CAWSLWQGVAFF. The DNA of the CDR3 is TGTGCCTGGAGTTTATGGCAGGGCGTAGCTTTCTTT.

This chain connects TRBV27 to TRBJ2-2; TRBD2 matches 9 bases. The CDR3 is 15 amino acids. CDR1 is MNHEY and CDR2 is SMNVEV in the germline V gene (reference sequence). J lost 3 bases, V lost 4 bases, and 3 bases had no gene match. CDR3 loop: CASSSSGIHTGELFF. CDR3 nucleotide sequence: TGTGCCAGCAGTTCTAGCGGGATACACACCGGGGAGCTGTTTTTT.

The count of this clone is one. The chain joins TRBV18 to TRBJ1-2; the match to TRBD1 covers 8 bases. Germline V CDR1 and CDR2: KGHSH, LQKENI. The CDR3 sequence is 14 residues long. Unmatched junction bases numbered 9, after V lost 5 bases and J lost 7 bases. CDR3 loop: CASSDGQGASGYTF. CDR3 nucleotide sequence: TGTGCCAGCTCAGACGGGCAGGGGGCGAGTGGCTACACCTTC. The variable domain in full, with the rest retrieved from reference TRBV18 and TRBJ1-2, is NAGVMQNPRHLVRRRGQEARLRCSPMKGHSHVYWYRQLPEEGLKFMVYLQKENIIDESGMPKERFSAEFPKEGPSILRIQQVVRGDSAAYFCASSDGQGASGYTFGSGTRLTVV.

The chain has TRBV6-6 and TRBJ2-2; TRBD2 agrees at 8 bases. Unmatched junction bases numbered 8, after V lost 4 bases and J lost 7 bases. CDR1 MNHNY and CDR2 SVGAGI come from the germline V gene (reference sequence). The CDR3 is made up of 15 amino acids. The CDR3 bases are TGTGCCAGCAGTTTACGGGAGGGCCATGACGGGGAGCTGTTTTTT. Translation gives CASSLREGHDGELFF.

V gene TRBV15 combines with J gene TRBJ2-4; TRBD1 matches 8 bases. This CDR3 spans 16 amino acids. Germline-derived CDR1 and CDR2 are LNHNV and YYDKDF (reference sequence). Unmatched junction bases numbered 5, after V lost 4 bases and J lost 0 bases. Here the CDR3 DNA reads TGTGCCACCAGCAAGACAGGGGTACTAGCCAAAAACATTCAGTACTTC. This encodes CATSKTGVLAKNIQYF.

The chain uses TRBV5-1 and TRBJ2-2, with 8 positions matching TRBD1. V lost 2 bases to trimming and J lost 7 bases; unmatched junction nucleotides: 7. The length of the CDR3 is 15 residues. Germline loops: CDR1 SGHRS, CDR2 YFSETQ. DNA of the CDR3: TGCGCCAGCAGCTTTGGACAGGGAAAAGTCGGGGAGCTGTTTTTT. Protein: CASSFGQGKVGELFF.

The CDR3, as DNA: TGTGCCAGCTCCGAGACAGGGGGCCGCTCTGGAAACACCATATATTTT. Its translation: CASSETGGRSGNTIYF. The chain couples TRBV18 to TRBJ1-3, with 10 bases aligning to TRBD1. CDR3 length: 16 amino acids. V gave up 6 bases and J gave up 0 bases; unmatched junction bases: 5. CDR1 and CDR2 (germline): KGHSH, LQKENI.

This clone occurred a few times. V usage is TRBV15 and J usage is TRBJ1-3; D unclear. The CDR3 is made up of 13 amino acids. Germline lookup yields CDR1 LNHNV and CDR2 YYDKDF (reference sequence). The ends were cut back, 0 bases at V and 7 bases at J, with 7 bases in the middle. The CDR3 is CATSRDLFNTIYF. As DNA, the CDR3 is TGTGCCACCAGCAGAGATCTCTTCAACACCATATATTTT.

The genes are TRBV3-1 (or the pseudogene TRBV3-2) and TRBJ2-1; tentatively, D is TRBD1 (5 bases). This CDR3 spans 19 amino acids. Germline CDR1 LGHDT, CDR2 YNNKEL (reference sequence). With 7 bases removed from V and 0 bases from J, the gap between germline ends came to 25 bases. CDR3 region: CASTPTAFGVIHSYNEQFF. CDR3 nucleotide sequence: TGTGCCAGCACTCCGACAGCGTTTGGTGTAATACACTCCTACAATGAGCAGTTCTTC.

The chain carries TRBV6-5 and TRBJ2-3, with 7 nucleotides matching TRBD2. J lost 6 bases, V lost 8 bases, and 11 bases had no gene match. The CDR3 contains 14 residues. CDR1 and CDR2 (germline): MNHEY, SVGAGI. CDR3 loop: CASGRGGSGDTQYF. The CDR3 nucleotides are TGTGCCAGCGGTAGAGGCGGGAGCGGGGATACGCAGTATTTT.

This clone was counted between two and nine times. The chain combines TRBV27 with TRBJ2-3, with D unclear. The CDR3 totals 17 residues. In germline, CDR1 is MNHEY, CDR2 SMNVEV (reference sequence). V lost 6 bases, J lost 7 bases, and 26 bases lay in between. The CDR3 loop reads CASSPDPPATARYTQYF. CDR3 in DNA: TGTGCCAGCAGCCCCGATCCCCCTGCAACCGCTCGGTATACGCAGTATTTT.

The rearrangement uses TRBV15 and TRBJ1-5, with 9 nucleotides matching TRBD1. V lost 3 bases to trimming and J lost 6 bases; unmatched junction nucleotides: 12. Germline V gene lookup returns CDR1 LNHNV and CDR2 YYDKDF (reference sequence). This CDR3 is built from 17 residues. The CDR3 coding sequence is TGTGCCACCAGCAGGGGGTCTCCGGGACAGGGTACTCAGCCCCAGCATTTT. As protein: CATSRGSPGQGTQPQHF.

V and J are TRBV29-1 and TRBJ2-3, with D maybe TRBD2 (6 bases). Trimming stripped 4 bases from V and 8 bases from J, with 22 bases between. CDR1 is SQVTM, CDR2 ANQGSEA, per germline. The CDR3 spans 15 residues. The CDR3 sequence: CSVVLRDSPLGTQYF. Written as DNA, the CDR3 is TGCAGCGTTGTTCTTCGGGACTCCCCCCTAGGTACGCAGTATTTT.

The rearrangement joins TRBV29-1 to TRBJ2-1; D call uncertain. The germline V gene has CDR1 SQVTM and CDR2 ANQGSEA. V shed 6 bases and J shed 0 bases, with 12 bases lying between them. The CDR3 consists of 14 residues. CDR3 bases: TGCAGCGTCGCGGTAGTGAGCTCCTACAATGAGCAGTTCTTC. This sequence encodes CSVAVVSSYNEQFF.

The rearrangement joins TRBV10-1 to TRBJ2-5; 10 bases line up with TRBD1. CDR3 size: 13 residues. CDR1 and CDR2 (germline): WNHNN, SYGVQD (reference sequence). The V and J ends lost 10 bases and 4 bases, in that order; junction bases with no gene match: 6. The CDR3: CATERDRGETQYF. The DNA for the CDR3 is TGCGCCACCGAGAGGGACAGGGGAGAGACCCAGTACTTC.

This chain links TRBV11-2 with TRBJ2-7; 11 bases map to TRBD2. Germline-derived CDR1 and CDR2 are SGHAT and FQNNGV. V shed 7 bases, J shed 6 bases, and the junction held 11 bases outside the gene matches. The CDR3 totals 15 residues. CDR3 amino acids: CASTTLTSGTSEQYF. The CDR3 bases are TGTGCCAGCACGACTCTGACTAGCGGGACGTCCGAGCAGTACTTC. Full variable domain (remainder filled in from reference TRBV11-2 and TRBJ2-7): EAGVAQSPRYKIIEKRQSVAFWCNPISGHATLYWYQQILGQGPKLLIQFQNNGVVDDSQLPKDRFSAERLKGVDSTLKIQPAKLEDSAVYLCASTTLTSGTSEQYFGPGTRLTVT.

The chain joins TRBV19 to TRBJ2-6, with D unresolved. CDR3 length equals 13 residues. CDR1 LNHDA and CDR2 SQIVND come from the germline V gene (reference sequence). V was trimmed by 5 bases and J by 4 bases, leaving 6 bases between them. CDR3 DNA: TGTGCCAGTAGTCCCACAGGGGCCAACGTCCTGACTTTC. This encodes CASSPTGANVLTF.

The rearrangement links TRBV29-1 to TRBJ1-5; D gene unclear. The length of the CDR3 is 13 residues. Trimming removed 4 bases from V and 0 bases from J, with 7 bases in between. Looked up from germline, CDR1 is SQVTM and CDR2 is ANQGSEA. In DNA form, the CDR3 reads TGCAGCGTTGTTCCAGATAGCAATCAGCCCCAGCATTTT. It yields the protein CSVVPDSNQPQHF.

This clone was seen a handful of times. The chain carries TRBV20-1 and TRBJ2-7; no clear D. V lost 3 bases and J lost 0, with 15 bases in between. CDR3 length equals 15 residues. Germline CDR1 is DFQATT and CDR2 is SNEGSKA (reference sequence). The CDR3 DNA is TGCAGTGCTAGTGATCGGCGGTTGAGCTCCTACGAGCAGTACTTC. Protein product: CSASDRRLSSYEQYF.

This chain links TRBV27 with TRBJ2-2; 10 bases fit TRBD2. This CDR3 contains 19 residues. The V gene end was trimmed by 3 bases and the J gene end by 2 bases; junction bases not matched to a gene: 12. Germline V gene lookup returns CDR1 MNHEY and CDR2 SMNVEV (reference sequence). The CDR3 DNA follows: TGTGCCAGCAGTTTTAAGGGTACACTAGCGGGGCCTAACACCGGGGAGCTGTTTTTT. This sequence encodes CASSFKGTLAGPNTGELFF.

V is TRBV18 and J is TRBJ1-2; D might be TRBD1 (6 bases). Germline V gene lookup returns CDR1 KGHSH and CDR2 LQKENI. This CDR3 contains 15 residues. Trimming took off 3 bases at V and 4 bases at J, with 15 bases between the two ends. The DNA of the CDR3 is TGTGCCAGCTCACCCGAGGGGGTTTCTCTCTATGGCTACACCTTC. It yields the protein CASSPEGVSLYGYTF.

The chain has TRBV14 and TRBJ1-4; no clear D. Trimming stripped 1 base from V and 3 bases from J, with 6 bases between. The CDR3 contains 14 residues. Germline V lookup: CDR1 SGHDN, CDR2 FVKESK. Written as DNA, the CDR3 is TGTGCCAGCAGCCAAGGGTGGCCTAATGAAAAACTGTTTTTT. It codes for CASSQGWPNEKLFF. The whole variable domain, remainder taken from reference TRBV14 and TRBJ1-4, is EAGVTQFPSHSVIEKGQTVTLRCDPISGHDNLYWYRRVMGKEIKFLLHFVKESKQDESGMPNNRFLAERTGGTYSTLKVQPAELEDSGVYFCASSQGWPNEKLFFGSGTQLSVL.

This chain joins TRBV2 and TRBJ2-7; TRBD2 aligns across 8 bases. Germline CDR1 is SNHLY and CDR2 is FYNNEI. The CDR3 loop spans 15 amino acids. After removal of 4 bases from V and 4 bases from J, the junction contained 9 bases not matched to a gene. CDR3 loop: CASSASAGVMYEQYF. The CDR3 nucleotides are TGTGCCAGCAGTGCTTCAGCGGGGGTTATGTACGAGCAGTACTTC.

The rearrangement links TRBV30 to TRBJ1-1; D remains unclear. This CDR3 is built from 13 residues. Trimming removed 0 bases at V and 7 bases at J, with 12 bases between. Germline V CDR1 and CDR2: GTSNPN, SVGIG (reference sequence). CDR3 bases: TGTGCCTGGAGTGTACTAGGGATGGGTGAAGCTTTCTTT. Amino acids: CAWSVLGMGEAFF.